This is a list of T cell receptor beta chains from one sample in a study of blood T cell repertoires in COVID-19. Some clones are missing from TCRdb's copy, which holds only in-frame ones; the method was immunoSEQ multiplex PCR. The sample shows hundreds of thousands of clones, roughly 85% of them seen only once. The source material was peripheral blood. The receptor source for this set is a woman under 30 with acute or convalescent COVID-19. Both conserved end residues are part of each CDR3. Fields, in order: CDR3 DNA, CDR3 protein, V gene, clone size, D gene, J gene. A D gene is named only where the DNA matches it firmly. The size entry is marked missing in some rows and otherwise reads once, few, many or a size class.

cdr3_nt: TGTGCCAGAAGCCGGCGGGACAGCCCCATGAACACTGAAGCTTTCTTT; cdr3_aa: CARSRRDSPMNTEAFF; v_call: TRBV5-3; clone_size: NA; d_call: TRBD1; j_call: TRBJ1-1
cdr3_nt: TGTGCCAGCAGCGACCGGGACAGGATATATGGCTACACCTTC; cdr3_aa: CASSDRDRIYGYTF; v_call: TRBV7-9; clone_size: few; d_call: TRBD1; j_call: TRBJ1-2
cdr3_nt: TGTGCCAGCATCCCTGTCGAGAGCTCCTATAATTCACCCCTCCACTTT; cdr3_aa: CASIPVESSYNSPLHF; v_call: TRBV5-8; clone_size: NA; d_call: NA; j_call: TRBJ1-6
cdr3_nt: TGTGCCAGTAGCACGCACGGGGGGTATAATTCACCCCTCCACTTT; cdr3_aa: CASSTHGGYNSPLHF; v_call: TRBV19; clone_size: NA; d_call: NA; j_call: TRBJ1-6
cdr3_nt: TGTGCCAGCAGCGGGCTAGCGGGAACGCAGTATTTT; cdr3_aa: CASSGLAGTQYF; v_call: TRBV7-2; clone_size: NA; d_call: TRBD2; j_call: TRBJ2-3
cdr3_nt: TGTGCCAGTAGTATGTGGAGACAGCCCCAGCATTTT; cdr3_aa: CASSMWRQPQHF; v_call: TRBV19; clone_size: NA; d_call: NA; j_call: TRBJ1-5
cdr3_nt: TGTGCCAGCAGCGGCGGACTAGCGGGGGGCCTAGAGCAGTTCTTC; cdr3_aa: CASSGGLAGGLEQFF; v_call: TRBV7-8; clone_size: NA; d_call: TRBD2; j_call: TRBJ2-1
cdr3_nt: TGCGCCAGCAGCCCACGCCCAGGGGGGTACGAGCAGTACTTC; cdr3_aa: CASSPRPGGYEQYF; v_call: TRBV4-1; clone_size: NA; d_call: NA; j_call: TRBJ2-7
cdr3_nt: TGTGCCAGTTCCCGGGACAGATTCTACGAGCAGTACTTC; cdr3_aa: CASSRDRFYEQYF; v_call: TRBV12-3/TRBV12-4; clone_size: once; d_call: TRBD1; j_call: TRBJ2-7
cdr3_nt: TGTGCCAGCAGTGAAGCGGGACAGGGTTACGGCTACACCTTC; cdr3_aa: CASSEAGQGYGYTF; v_call: TRBV6-1; clone_size: NA; d_call: TRBD1; j_call: TRBJ1-2
cdr3_nt: TGCGCCAGCAGTGACGCGGGAAACACAGATACGCAGTATTTT; cdr3_aa: CASSDAGNTDTQYF; v_call: TRBV10-1; clone_size: once; d_call: NA; j_call: TRBJ2-3
cdr3_nt: TGCGCCAGCAGCTCCTCCTCCGGGACAGGGTCTGGCATTCAGTACTTC; cdr3_aa: CASSSSSGTGSGIQYF; v_call: TRBV5-1; clone_size: NA; d_call: TRBD1; j_call: TRBJ2-4
cdr3_nt: TGTGCCAGCACACGGGTTGTAAATACGCAGTATTTT; cdr3_aa: CASTRVVNTQYF; v_call: TRBV2; clone_size: NA; d_call: NA; j_call: TRBJ2-3
cdr3_nt: TGTGCCAGCAGCTCGCGGGGGGCGGGAGCGGAGCAGTTCTTC; cdr3_aa: CASSSRGAGAEQFF; v_call: TRBV14; clone_size: once; d_call: TRBD2; j_call: TRBJ2-1
cdr3_nt: TGTGCCACCCTATCACAGGGGACTAGCACAGATACGCAGTATTTT; cdr3_aa: CATLSQGTSTDTQYF; v_call: TRBV28; clone_size: NA; d_call: NA; j_call: TRBJ2-3
cdr3_nt: TGTGCCAGCAGCCCCACAGGGGGCGCGGTCGAAAAACTGTTTTTT; cdr3_aa: CASSPTGGAVEKLFF; v_call: TRBV11-2; clone_size: NA; d_call: TRBD1; j_call: TRBJ1-4
cdr3_nt: TGTGCCAGTAGTATGGGGAGGATTCGGAGTGAAAAACTGTTTTTT; cdr3_aa: CASSMGRIRSEKLFF; v_call: TRBV19; clone_size: NA; d_call: NA; j_call: TRBJ1-4
cdr3_nt: TGTGCCAGCAGCTTGAGGGGAGAGACCCAGTACTTC; cdr3_aa: CASSLRGETQYF; v_call: TRBV5-5; clone_size: NA; d_call: NA; j_call: TRBJ2-5
cdr3_nt: TGTGCCAGCAGCGGGGGGACTAACTATGGCTACACCTTC; cdr3_aa: CASSGGTNYGYTF; v_call: TRBV11-2; clone_size: once; d_call: NA; j_call: TRBJ1-2
cdr3_nt: TGCGCCAGCAGCCAAGCGGGAATACAAGAGACCCAGTACTTC; cdr3_aa: CASSQAGIQETQYF; v_call: TRBV4-1; clone_size: NA; d_call: NA; j_call: TRBJ2-5
cdr3_nt: TGTGCCAGCAGCCAAGAGAGAAATACCTACGAGCAGTACTTC; cdr3_aa: CASSQERNTYEQYF; v_call: TRBV4-2; clone_size: few; d_call: NA; j_call: TRBJ2-7
cdr3_nt: TGTGCCAGCAGCTTCGGCGGGACAGTCTCCGGGGAGCTGTTTTTT; cdr3_aa: CASSFGGTVSGELFF; v_call: TRBV7-9; clone_size: NA; d_call: NA; j_call: TRBJ2-2
cdr3_nt: TGTGCCAGTAGTATTTTTTACAGTTCCTACGAGCAGTACTTC; cdr3_aa: CASSIFYSSYEQYF; v_call: TRBV19; clone_size: NA; d_call: NA; j_call: TRBJ2-7
cdr3_nt: TGTGCCAGCAGTTACTCTGGGGCCAGGGCGGAGAACGAGCAGTACTTC; cdr3_aa: CASSYSGARAENEQYF; v_call: TRBV6-5; clone_size: NA; d_call: NA; j_call: TRBJ2-7
cdr3_nt: TGTGCCAGCAGTTCCCCGTTATACGAGCAGTACTTC; cdr3_aa: CASSSPLYEQYF; v_call: TRBV6-6; clone_size: NA; d_call: NA; j_call: TRBJ2-7
cdr3_nt: TGTGCCAGCACTTTGGGACAGGGAGGCAATCAGCCCCAGCATTTT; cdr3_aa: CASTLGQGGNQPQHF; v_call: TRBV3-1/TRBV3-2; clone_size: NA; d_call: TRBD1; j_call: TRBJ1-5
cdr3_nt: TGTGCCAGCAGTGAAGGGACAGTCCAGCCCCAGCATTTT; cdr3_aa: CASSEGTVQPQHF; v_call: TRBV2; clone_size: NA; d_call: NA; j_call: TRBJ1-5
cdr3_nt: TGCGCCAGCAGCTTGAACGCGCAGGGCGCGAACACCGGGGAGCTGTTTTTT; cdr3_aa: CASSLNAQGANTGELFF; v_call: TRBV5-1; clone_size: NA; d_call: NA; j_call: TRBJ2-2
cdr3_nt: TGTGCCAGCAGCTTAGATCTAACTGGAGACTACGAGCAGTACTTC; cdr3_aa: CASSLDLTGDYEQYF; v_call: TRBV11-2; clone_size: once; d_call: NA; j_call: TRBJ2-7
cdr3_nt: TGTGCCAGTAGTGAGCGGACTGCCGATAATGAAAAACTGTTTTTT; cdr3_aa: CASSERTADNEKLFF; v_call: TRBV19; clone_size: NA; d_call: NA; j_call: TRBJ1-4
cdr3_nt: TGTGCTAGTGGATCGACAGGGTTGCGGTATGGCTACACCTTC; cdr3_aa: CASGSTGLRYGYTF; v_call: TRBV12-5; clone_size: NA; d_call: TRBD1; j_call: TRBJ1-2
cdr3_nt: TGTGCCAGCAGTCCGGACAAAACAGGCTATGGCTACACCTTC; cdr3_aa: CASSPDKTGYGYTF; v_call: TRBV4-2; clone_size: NA; d_call: NA; j_call: TRBJ1-2
cdr3_nt: TGTGCCAGCAGTCGAAGGGGCATGAACACTGAAGCTTTCTTT; cdr3_aa: CASSRRGMNTEAFF; v_call: TRBV28; clone_size: NA; d_call: NA; j_call: TRBJ1-1
cdr3_nt: TGTGCCAGCAGCTTAGACAGGGACACTGAAGCTTTCTTT; cdr3_aa: CASSLDRDTEAFF; v_call: TRBV7-8; clone_size: NA; d_call: NA; j_call: TRBJ1-1
cdr3_nt: TGTGCCAGCAGCCTCGACAACGTCTATGGCTACACCTTC; cdr3_aa: CASSLDNVYGYTF; v_call: TRBV2; clone_size: NA; d_call: NA; j_call: TRBJ1-2
cdr3_nt: TGTGCCAGCTCACCGTCCGCTTCAGGGGCAGGAAACATTCAGTACTTC; cdr3_aa: CASSPSASGAGNIQYF; v_call: TRBV18; clone_size: NA; d_call: NA; j_call: TRBJ2-4
cdr3_nt: TGTGCCAGCAGCGTACGAGCAGGGGGCGCCTCCTACGAGCAGTACTTC; cdr3_aa: CASSVRAGGASYEQYF; v_call: TRBV7-2; clone_size: NA; d_call: TRBD1; j_call: TRBJ2-7
cdr3_nt: TGCAGCGTGAAGGACAGCATGGGTGCCGAGCAGTACTTC; cdr3_aa: CSVKDSMGAEQYF; v_call: TRBV29-1; clone_size: few; d_call: NA; j_call: TRBJ2-7
cdr3_nt: TGTGCCAGCAGTTACGACGGGTACGAGCAGTACTTC; cdr3_aa: CASSYDGYEQYF; v_call: TRBV6-5; clone_size: NA; d_call: NA; j_call: TRBJ2-7
cdr3_nt: TGTGCCAGCAGCTTAAGACTAGCGGGGGGCTTATACGAGCAGTACTTC; cdr3_aa: CASSLRLAGGLYEQYF; v_call: TRBV11-1; clone_size: NA; d_call: TRBD2; j_call: TRBJ2-7
cdr3_nt: TGCAGCGTTGAAGAGAGAAGGGACTTCTACGAGCAGTACTTC; cdr3_aa: CSVEERRDFYEQYF; v_call: TRBV29-1; clone_size: NA; d_call: NA; j_call: TRBJ2-7
cdr3_nt: TGTGCCAGCAGAACCCTAATGGGACAGGGAGAGAACACTGAAGCTTTCTTT; cdr3_aa: CASRTLMGQGENTEAFF; v_call: TRBV27; clone_size: once; d_call: TRBD1; j_call: TRBJ1-1
cdr3_nt: TGCGCCAGCAGCTTGGGGCGGGGGGCAAATCAGCCCCAGCATTTT; cdr3_aa: CASSLGRGANQPQHF; v_call: TRBV5-1; clone_size: NA; d_call: NA; j_call: TRBJ1-5
cdr3_nt: TGTGCCAGTAGTCCCGCCGCGGGCTCGGGGCAGTTCTTC; cdr3_aa: CASSPAAGSGQFF; v_call: TRBV19; clone_size: once; d_call: NA; j_call: TRBJ2-1
cdr3_nt: TGTGCCTTGGAGACCGGGAACACTGAAGCTTTCTTT; cdr3_aa: CALETGNTEAFF; v_call: TRBV30; clone_size: NA; d_call: NA; j_call: TRBJ1-1
cdr3_nt: TGTGCCAGCAGCCCACAGACTAGCGGGAGGGGGCACAATGAGCAGTTCTTC; cdr3_aa: CASSPQTSGRGHNEQFF; v_call: TRBV7-9; clone_size: NA; d_call: TRBD2; j_call: TRBJ2-1
cdr3_nt: TGTGCCAGTAGGGCCGGGACAGGGTGGGAAAAACTGTTTTTT; cdr3_aa: CASRAGTGWEKLFF; v_call: TRBV19; clone_size: NA; d_call: TRBD1; j_call: TRBJ1-4
cdr3_nt: TGTGCCAGCAGCGTAATTCGGCCTATGGAGGCCTACGAGCAGTACTTC; cdr3_aa: CASSVIRPMEAYEQYF; v_call: TRBV9; clone_size: NA; d_call: NA; j_call: TRBJ2-7
cdr3_nt: TGTGCCAGCAGTCGAGCGCCGGGGGATACGCAGTATTTT; cdr3_aa: CASSRAPGDTQYF; v_call: TRBV12-3/TRBV12-4; clone_size: NA; d_call: NA; j_call: TRBJ2-3